Listed below are T cell receptor beta chains from one sample, sequenced in a study of blood T cell repertoires in COVID-19. Clones were sequenced by immunoSEQ multiplex PCR, and TCRdb holds only the in-frame ones, with some missing. Among fewer than 200,000 clones listed, around 74% were seen once. Sequencing used peripheral blood. Receptor source: an elderly woman with acute or convalescent COVID-19. Both conserved end residues are part of each CDR3. The order of the fields is clone size, CDR3 length, J gene, D gene, V gene, CDR3 protein, CDR3 DNA. D genes are given only for firm matches. Not every row has a clone size; where given, it reads once, few, many or a size class.

size: .
length: 16
J: TRBJ2-3
D: TRBD2
V: TRBV5-1
CDR3: CASSRTSGEGTDTQYF
DNA: TGCGCCAGCAGCCGGACTAGCGGGGAAGGCACAGATACGCAGTATTTT

size: few
length: 15
J: TRBJ2-1
D: .
V: TRBV4-2
CDR3: CASSQGPSPYNEQFF
DNA: TGTGCCAGCAGCCAAGGCCCTAGCCCCTACAATGAGCAGTTCTTC

size: .
length: 12
J: TRBJ1-1
D: TRBD1
V: TRBV29-1
CDR3: CSVRDREDEAFF
DNA: TGCAGCGTGAGGGACAGGGAAGATGAAGCTTTCTTT

size: few
length: 13
J: TRBJ1-5
D: TRBD1
V: TRBV12-3/TRBV12-4
CDR3: CASSRGRSQPQHF
DNA: TGTGCCAGCAGTAGGGGGCGGTCCCAGCCCCAGCATTTT

size: many
length: 18
J: TRBJ1-4
D: TRBD1
V: TRBV7-9
CDR3: CASSGFTGAIPTNEKLFF
DNA: TGTGCCAGCAGCGGATTTACAGGGGCCATACCAACTAATGAAAAACTGTTTTTT

size: .
length: 18
J: TRBJ2-1
D: TRBD1
V: TRBV24-1
CDR3: CATSDRWTGSYSYNEQFF
DNA: TGTGCCACCAGTGATCGGTGGACAGGGTCCTACTCCTACAATGAGCAGTTCTTC

size: .
length: 13
J: TRBJ1-1
D: .
V: TRBV2
CDR3: CASSDQGRTEAFF
DNA: TGTGCCAGCAGTGATCAGGGTCGGACTGAAGCTTTCTTT

size: few
length: 15
J: TRBJ2-7
D: .
V: TRBV5-1
CDR3: CASSLNPQASYEQYF
DNA: TGCGCCAGCAGCTTAAATCCTCAGGCCTCCTACGAGCAGTACTTC

size: .
length: 14
J: TRBJ1-6
D: .
V: TRBV30
CDR3: CAWSRGNYNSPLHF
DNA: TGTGCCTGGAGCCGGGGGAATTATAATTCACCCCTCCACTTT

size: .
length: 16
J: TRBJ2-3
D: TRBD1
V: TRBV7-9
CDR3: CASSAAGQGLTDTQYF
DNA: TGTGCCAGCAGCGCAGCGGGACAGGGATTGACAGATACGCAGTATTTT

size: .
length: 14
J: TRBJ2-2
D: TRBD2
V: TRBV10-3
CDR3: CAISGGLAGGELFF
DNA: TGTGCCATCAGTGGGGGACTAGCGGGAGGGGAGCTGTTTTTT

size: .
length: 14
J: TRBJ2-5
D: .
V: TRBV4-1
CDR3: CASSQLELQETQYF
DNA: TGCGCCAGCAGCCAACTCGAACTCCAAGAGACCCAGTACTTC

size: .
length: 13
J: TRBJ2-1
D: .
V: TRBV2
CDR3: CASLAETYNEQFF
DNA: TGTGCCAGCTTGGCGGAGACGTACAATGAGCAGTTCTTC

size: few
length: 14
J: TRBJ2-7
D: TRBD1
V: TRBV18
CDR3: CASSPTGGLGEQYF
DNA: TGTGCCAGCTCACCAACAGGGGGATTAGGAGAGCAGTACTTC

size: once
length: 12
J: TRBJ2-5
D: TRBD1
V: TRBV30
CDR3: CAWSPGGVTQYF
DNA: TGTGCCTGGAGTCCAGGGGGAGTGACCCAGTACTTC

size: .
length: 14
J: TRBJ2-7
D: .
V: TRBV2
CDR3: CASLRTINSYEQYF
DNA: TGTGCCAGCTTGAGGACTATCAATTCCTACGAGCAGTACTTC

size: .
length: 16
J: TRBJ2-7
D: .
V: TRBV5-1
CDR3: CASSLAPTGSYYEQYF
DNA: TGCGCCAGCAGCTTGGCCCCCACCGGGAGTTACTACGAGCAGTACTTC

size: .
length: 12
J: TRBJ1-2
D: .
V: TRBV28
CDR3: CASGADGYGYTF
DNA: TGTGCCAGCGGGGCTGACGGCTATGGCTACACCTTC